This T cell receptor beta chain was captured by sequencing in a study of cytomegalovirus exposure and HLA in healthy donors. The PCR employed 60 Vbeta primers together with 13 Jbeta primers. Clones were read by immunoSEQ multiplex PCR, and TCRdb kept only the in-frame ones, dropping some. The profile shows fewer than 200,000 clones, 65% to 85% of them singletons. CDR3 length: 12 residues. V was shortened by 2 bases and J by 3 bases, with 4 bases between the two germline ends. Germline V gene sequence: CDR1 SGHRS, CDR2 YFSETQ. Material: PBMCs. This sequence originates from a woman aged 25 to 39 in good health and CMV-seropositive. This sequence joins TRBV5-1 and TRBJ2-3; D is undetermined. CDR3 coding DNA: TGCGCCAGCAGCTTTCAAACAGATACGCAGTATTTT. Protein: CASSFQTDTQYF.